Here is one TCR beta chain with its context. The data were taken from a study of blood T cell repertoires in COVID-19. Study information: Samples taken during acute and convalescent COVID-19 were collected in the United States, Italy and Spain. From T cells, B-cell-depleted T cells, or PBMCs came the material, which was cDNA or gDNA.

This CDR3 contains 14 residues. CDR1 is MNHEY, CDR2 SVGAGI, per germline. V was trimmed by 6 bases and J by 2 bases, leaving 13 bases between them. Original data processing: Scientists estimated how many nucleated cells there were by amplifying reference gene primers. Libraries were prepared by immunoSEQ multiplex PCR; TCRdb keeps only in-frame clonotypes and omits some of them. V and J calls and clone size are those listed in that table; D and trimming were worked out from the DNA. The sample holds under 250,000 clones, 81% seen once. The chain combines TRBV6-5 with TRBJ1-1; D unresolved. The sample was peripheral blood. The clonotype comes from a woman aged 80 or older with acute or convalescent COVID-19. In DNA, the CDR3 is TGTGCCAGCAGAACCAGGTTCGATAACACTGAAGCTTTCTTT. Its translation: CASRTRFDNTEAFF.